Each of the 8 T cell receptor beta chains below was sequenced from the same sample in a study of OX40 agonist ivuxolimab in advanced cancers. Libraries were prepared by immunoSEQ multiplex PCR; TCRdb keeps only in-frame clonotypes and omits some of them. The sample lists tens of thousands of clones, around 87% occurring once. The sequences come from CD4+ or CD8+ T cells sorted from blood, collected in a trial of the OX40 agonist ivuxolimab. Receptors were obtained from an adult with an advanced solid tumor such as melanoma, head and neck, liver or kidney cancer.

This clone was seen only a few times. The chain recombines TRBV27 with TRBJ2-1; 9 positions match TRBD1. The CDR3 totals 15 residues. Germline V CDR1 and CDR2: MNHEY, SMNVEV (reference sequence). V trimming: 6 bases; J trimming: 9 bases; junction bases outside the gene matches: 12. The CDR3 loop is CASRPPGQGRSEQFF. CDR3 DNA: TGTGCCAGCAGGCCTCCGGGACAGGGTCGGAGTGAGCAGTTCTTC.

This clone was counted only a few times. The J gene is TRBJ2-1, the V gene TRBV11-2; D remains ambiguous. This CDR3 has 13 residues. Trimming left V 5 bases short and J 8 bases short, with 13 bases between. Germline V gene data show CDR1 as SGHAT and CDR2 as FQNNGV. CDR3 in amino acids: CASSLSNGHEQFF. The CDR3 region has the DNA TGTGCCAGCAGCCTCTCGAACGGGCATGAGCAGTTCTTC.

V gene TRBV19 combines with J gene TRBJ1-2; TRBD1 agrees at 7 bases. J was trimmed by 5 bases and V by 7 bases; bases with no gene match: 10. Per the germline V gene, CDR1 is LNHDA and CDR2 is SQIVND (reference sequence). There are 14 residues in the CDR3. Here the CDR3 DNA reads TGTGCCAGTAACAAAGGGGGCGCAAGGTATGGCTACACCTTC. Encoded protein: CASNKGGARYGYTF.

The chain has TRBV7-2 and TRBJ1-5; D perhaps matches TRBD1 (5 bases). CDR3 size: 16 residues. Germline V lookup: CDR1 SGHTA, CDR2 FQGNSA. Trimming left V 4 bases short and J 4 bases short, with 17 bases between. This CDR3 is CASSSPLDRANQPQHF. In DNA, the CDR3 is TGTGCCAGCAGCTCCCCCCTCGACAGAGCTAATCAGCCCCAGCATTTT. The entire variable domain, with the rest obtained from reference TRBV7-2 and TRBJ1-5, is as follows: GAGVSQSPSNKVTEKGKDVELRCDPISGHTALYWYRQSLGQGLEFLIYFQGNSAPDKSGLPSDRFSAERTGGSVSTLTIQRTQQEDSAVYLCASSSPLDRANQPQHFGDGTRLSIL.

CDR3 in DNA: TGTGCCAGCTCAAGGGGGGTCTCCTACAATGAGCAGTTCTTC. Translated, it gives CASSRGVSYNEQFF. V is TRBV6-6 and J is TRBJ2-1; D tentatively reads TRBD1 or TRBD2 (6 bases each). CDR1 MNHNY and CDR2 SVGAGI come from the germline V gene (reference sequence). Trimming took 8 bases from V and 0 from J, leaving 11 bases between them. There are 14 residues in the CDR3.

The chain carries TRBV19 and TRBJ1-2; 11 nucleotides align to TRBD1. V gave up 3 bases and J gave up 8 bases; unmatched junction bases: 8. This CDR3 has 15 residues. Germline lookup yields CDR1 LNHDA and CDR2 SQIVND (reference sequence). CDR3 in amino acids: CASSIGTGTGGGYTF. The DNA of the CDR3 is TGTGCCAGTAGTATTGGTACCGGGACAGGGGGAGGCTACACCTTC. Full variable domain (missing parts from reference TRBV19 and TRBJ1-2): DGGITQSPKYLFRKEGQNVTLSCEQNLNHDAMYWYRQDPGQGLRLIYYSQIVNDFQKGDIAEGYSVSREKKESFPLTVTSAQKNPTAFYLCASSIGTGTGGGYTFGSGTRLTVV.

V gene TRBV5-1 combines with J gene TRBJ1-2, with D possibly being TRBD1 (5 bases). This CDR3 is built from 16 residues. V dropped 0 bases and J dropped 5 bases, with 17 bases sitting between them. Germline V gene data show CDR1 as SGHRS and CDR2 as YFSETQ. CDR3 coding DNA: TGCGCCAGCAGCTTGGCGCCCGGGACGGCGCAATATGGCTACACCTTC. Protein sequence: CASSLAPGTAQYGYTF. Combining the CDR3 with reference TRBV5-1 and TRBJ1-2 gives the whole variable domain KAGVTQTPRYLIKTRGQQVTLSCSPISGHRSVSWYQQTPGQGLQFLFEYFSETQRNKGNFPGRFSGRQFSNSRSEMNVSTLELGDSALYLCASSLAPGTAQYGYTFGSGTRLTVV.

The chain carries TRBV7-9 and TRBJ2-1; D possibly corresponds to TRBD1 (6 bases). The V gene lost 2 bases and the J gene lost 12 bases, with 17 bases spanning the gap. Germline V CDR1 and CDR2: SEHNR, FQNEAQ (reference sequence). CDR3 size: 14 residues. Here the CDR3 DNA reads TGTGCCAGCAGCTTACTGGTGGGGGCAGGGGTGCAGTTCTTC. Protein sequence: CASSLLVGAGVQFF.